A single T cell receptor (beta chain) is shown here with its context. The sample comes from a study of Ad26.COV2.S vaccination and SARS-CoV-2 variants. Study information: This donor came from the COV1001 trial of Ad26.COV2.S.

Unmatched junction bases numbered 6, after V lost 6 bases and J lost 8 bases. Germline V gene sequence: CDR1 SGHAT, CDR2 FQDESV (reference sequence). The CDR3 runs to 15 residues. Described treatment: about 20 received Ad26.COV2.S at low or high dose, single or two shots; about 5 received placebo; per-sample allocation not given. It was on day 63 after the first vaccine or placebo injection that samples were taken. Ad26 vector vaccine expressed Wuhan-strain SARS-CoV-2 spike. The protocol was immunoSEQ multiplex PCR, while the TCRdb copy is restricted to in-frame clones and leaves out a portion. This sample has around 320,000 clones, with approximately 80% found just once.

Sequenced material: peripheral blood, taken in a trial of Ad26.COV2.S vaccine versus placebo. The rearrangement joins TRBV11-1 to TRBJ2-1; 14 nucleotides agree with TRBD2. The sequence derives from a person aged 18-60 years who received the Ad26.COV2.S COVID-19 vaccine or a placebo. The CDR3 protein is CASSRRTSGGYEQFF. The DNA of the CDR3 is TGTGCCAGCAGTAGGAGGACTAGCGGGGGGTATGAGCAGTTCTTC.